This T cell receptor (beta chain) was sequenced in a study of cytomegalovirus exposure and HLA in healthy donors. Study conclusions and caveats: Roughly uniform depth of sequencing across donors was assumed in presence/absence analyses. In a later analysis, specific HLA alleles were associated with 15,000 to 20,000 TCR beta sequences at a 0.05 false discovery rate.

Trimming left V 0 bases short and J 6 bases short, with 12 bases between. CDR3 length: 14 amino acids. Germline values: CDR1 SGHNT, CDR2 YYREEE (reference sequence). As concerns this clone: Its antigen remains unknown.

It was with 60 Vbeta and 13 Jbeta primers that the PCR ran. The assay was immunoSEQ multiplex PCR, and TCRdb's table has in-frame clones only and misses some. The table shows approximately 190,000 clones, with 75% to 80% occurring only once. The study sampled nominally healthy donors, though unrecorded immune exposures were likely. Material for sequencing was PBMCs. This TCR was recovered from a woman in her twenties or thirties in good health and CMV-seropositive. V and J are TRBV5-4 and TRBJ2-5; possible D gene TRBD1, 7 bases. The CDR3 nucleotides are TGTGCCAGCAGCTTGGGACAGGGACTGAAGACCCAGTACTTC. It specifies CASSLGQGLKTQYF. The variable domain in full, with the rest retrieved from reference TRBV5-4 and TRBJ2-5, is ETGVTQSPTHLIKTRGQQVTLRCSSQSGHNTVSWYQQALGQGPQFIFQYYREEENGRGNFPPRFSGLQFPNYSSELNVNALELDDSALYLCASSLGQGLKTQYFGPGTRLLVL.